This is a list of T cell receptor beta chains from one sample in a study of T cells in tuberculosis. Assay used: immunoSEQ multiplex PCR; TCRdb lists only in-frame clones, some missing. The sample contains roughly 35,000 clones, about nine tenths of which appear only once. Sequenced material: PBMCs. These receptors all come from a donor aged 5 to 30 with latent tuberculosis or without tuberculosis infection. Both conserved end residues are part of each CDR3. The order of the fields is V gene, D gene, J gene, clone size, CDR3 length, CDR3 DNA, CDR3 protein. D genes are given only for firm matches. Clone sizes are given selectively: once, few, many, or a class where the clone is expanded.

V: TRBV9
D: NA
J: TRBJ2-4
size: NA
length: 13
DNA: TGTGCCAGCAGCGCCAAGGGGATGGACATTCAGTACTTC
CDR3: CASSAKGMDIQYF

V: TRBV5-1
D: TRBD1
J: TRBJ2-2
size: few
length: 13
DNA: TGCGCCAGCGGGACAGGGTCGAGTGGGGAGCTGTTTTTT
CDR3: CASGTGSSGELFF

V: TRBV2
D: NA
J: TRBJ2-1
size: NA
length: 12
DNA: TGTGCCAGCAGCACTAGTATGGATGAGCAGTTCTTC
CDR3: CASSTSMDEQFF

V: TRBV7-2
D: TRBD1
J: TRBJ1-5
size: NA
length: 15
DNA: TGTGCCAGCAGCTGGGGACAGGGAGGAAATCAGCCCCAGCATTTT
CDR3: CASSWGQGGNQPQHF

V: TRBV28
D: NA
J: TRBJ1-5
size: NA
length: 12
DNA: TGTGCCAGCAGTTTGGGGGGTCAGCCCCAGCATTTT
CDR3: CASSLGGQPQHF

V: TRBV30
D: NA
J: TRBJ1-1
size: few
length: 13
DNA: TGTGCCTGGAGTGGCCAGGGGAGAGGAAAAGCTTTCTTT
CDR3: CAWSGQGRGKAFF

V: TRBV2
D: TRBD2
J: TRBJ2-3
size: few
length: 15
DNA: TGTGCCAGCACATCCCAGCGGGGAGTTTGGGATACGCAGTATTTT
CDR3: CASTSQRGVWDTQYF

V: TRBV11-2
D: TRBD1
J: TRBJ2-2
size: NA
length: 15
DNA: TGTGCCAGCAGCCCCGACAGGGGCCCTCACAGGGAGCTGTTTTTT
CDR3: CASSPDRGPHRELFF

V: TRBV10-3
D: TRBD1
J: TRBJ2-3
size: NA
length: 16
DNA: TGTGCCATCAGTGTAGGACAGGTTCTCCCCACAGATACGCAGTATTTT
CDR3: CAISVGQVLPTDTQYF

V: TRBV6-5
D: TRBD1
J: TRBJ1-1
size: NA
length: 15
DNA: TGTGCCAGCAGTTACTGGGGACAGATGAACACTGAAGCTTTCTTT
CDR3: CASSYWGQMNTEAFF

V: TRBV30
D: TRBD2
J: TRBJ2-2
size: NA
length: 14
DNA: TGTGCCTGGAGTGACGGGAGGGCCCCAGGGGAGCTGTTTTTT
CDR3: CAWSDGRAPGELFF

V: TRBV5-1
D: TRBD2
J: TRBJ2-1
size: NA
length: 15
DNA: TGCGCCAGTGTATCCGGGACTAGGGGTCCCGGAGAGCAGTTCTTC
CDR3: CASVSGTRGPGEQFF

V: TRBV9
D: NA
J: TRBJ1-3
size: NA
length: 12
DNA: TGTGCCAGCAGCCCCCCCTCCCACACCATATATTTT
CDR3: CASSPPSHTIYF

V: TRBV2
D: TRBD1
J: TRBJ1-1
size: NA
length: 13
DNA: TGTGCCAGCCCCTCAGGGGGGAACACTGAAGCTTTCTTT
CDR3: CASPSGGNTEAFF

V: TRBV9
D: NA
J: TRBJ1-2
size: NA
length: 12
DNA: TGTGCCAGCAGCGGACAGGCCTATGGCTACACCTTC
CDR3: CASSGQAYGYTF

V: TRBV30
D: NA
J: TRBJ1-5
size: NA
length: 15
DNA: TGTGCCTGGAGTGTACAGGTGACAGGATATCAGCCCCAGCATTTT
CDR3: CAWSVQVTGYQPQHF

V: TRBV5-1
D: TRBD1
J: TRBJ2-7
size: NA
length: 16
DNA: TGCGCCAGCAGCTTGGCGGACAGGGGAGTAAACTACGAGCAGTACTTC
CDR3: CASSLADRGVNYEQYF

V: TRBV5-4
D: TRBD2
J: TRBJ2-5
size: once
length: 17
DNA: TGTGCCAGCAGCCAGCCGGGACTAGCGGGAGGAGGGGAGACCCAGTACTTC
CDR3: CASSQPGLAGGGETQYF

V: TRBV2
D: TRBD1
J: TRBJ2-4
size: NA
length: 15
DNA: TGTGCCAGCAGTCAGAACAGGGGAGTGGGAAACATTCAGTACTTC
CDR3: CASSQNRGVGNIQYF

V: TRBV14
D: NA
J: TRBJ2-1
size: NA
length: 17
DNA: TGTGCCAGCAGCCCCATACAGTTTGGAGGCGGCTACAATGAGCAGTTCTTC
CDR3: CASSPIQFGGGYNEQFF

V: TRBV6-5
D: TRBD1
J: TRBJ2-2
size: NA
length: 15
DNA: TGTGCCAGCAGTTACGGGACAGGGGATCCCGGGGAGCTGTTTTTT
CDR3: CASSYGTGDPGELFF

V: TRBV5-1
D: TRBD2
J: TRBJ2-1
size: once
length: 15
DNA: TGCGCCAGCAGCTTGGTGGCGGGGGGGCTCGGTGAGCAGTTCTTC
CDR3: CASSLVAGGLGEQFF

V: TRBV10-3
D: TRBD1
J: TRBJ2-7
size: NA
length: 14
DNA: TGTGCCATCAGTACCGGGACAGCAATCTACGAGCAGTACTTC
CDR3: CAISTGTAIYEQYF

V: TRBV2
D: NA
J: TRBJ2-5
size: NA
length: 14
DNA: TGTGCCAGCAGAGGGACTTCGGGTCCAAAGACCCAGTACTTC
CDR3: CASRGTSGPKTQYF

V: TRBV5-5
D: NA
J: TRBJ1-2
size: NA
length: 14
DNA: TGTGCCAGCAGCTTTCTCGACAGGAACTATGGCTACACCTTC
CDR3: CASSFLDRNYGYTF

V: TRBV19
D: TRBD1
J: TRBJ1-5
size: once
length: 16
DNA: TGTGCCAGTAGTATCGGACAGGGGGAACGGGGTCAGCCCCAGCATTTT
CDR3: CASSIGQGERGQPQHF

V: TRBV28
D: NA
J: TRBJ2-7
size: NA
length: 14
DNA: TGTGCCAGCAGGGCCCCGGGACTGTCCTACGAGCAGTACTTC
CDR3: CASRAPGLSYEQYF

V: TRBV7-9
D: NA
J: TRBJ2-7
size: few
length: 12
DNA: TGTGCCAGCAGCCAGGACAGTCTAGAGCAGTACTTC
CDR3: CASSQDSLEQYF

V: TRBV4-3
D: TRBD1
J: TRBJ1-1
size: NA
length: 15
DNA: TGCGCCAGCAGTCTCATTGGGACAGCCAACACTGAAGCTTTCTTT
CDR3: CASSLIGTANTEAFF

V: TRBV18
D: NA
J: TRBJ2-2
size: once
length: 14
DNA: TGTGCCAGCTCACCAGAACCAACAGCCGGGGAGCTGTTTTTT
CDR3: CASSPEPTAGELFF

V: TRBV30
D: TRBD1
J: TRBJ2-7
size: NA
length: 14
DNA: TGTGCCTGGAGTCCGCGGACAGGGAACTACGAGCAGTACTTC
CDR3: CAWSPRTGNYEQYF

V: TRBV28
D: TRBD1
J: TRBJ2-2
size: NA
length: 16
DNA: TGTGCCAGCAGTCGGGACAGGCGACCGAACACCGGGGAGCTGTTTTTT
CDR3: CASSRDRRPNTGELFF

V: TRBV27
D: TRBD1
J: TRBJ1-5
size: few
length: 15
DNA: TGTGCCAGCACCCCCGGGACAGGGGTGGGTCAGCCCCAGCATTTT
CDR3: CASTPGTGVGQPQHF

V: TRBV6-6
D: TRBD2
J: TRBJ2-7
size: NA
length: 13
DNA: TGTGCCAGCAGCCAGGGACTAGCGGACCAGCAGTACTTC
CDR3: CASSQGLADQQYF

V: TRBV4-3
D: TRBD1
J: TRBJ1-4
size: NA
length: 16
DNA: TGCGCCAGCAGCCAAGAACCCAAGGGGGCCTGGTGGGAACTGTTTTTT
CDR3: CASSQEPKGAWWELFF

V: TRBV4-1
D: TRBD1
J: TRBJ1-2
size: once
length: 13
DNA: TGCGCCAGCAGCCCCACAGGGGCAGGTGGCTACACCTTC
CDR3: CASSPTGAGGYTF

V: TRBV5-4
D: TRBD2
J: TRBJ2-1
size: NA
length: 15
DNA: TGTGCCAGCAGCCTCCGGGGGGGCTCCTACAATGAGCAGTTCTTC
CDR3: CASSLRGGSYNEQFF

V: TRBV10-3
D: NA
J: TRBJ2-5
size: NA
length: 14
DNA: TGTGCCATCAGTGAGGACAGGTGGCAAGAGACCCAGTACTTC
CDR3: CAISEDRWQETQYF

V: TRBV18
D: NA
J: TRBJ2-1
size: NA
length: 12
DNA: TGTGCCAGCTCACCCACAAAGAATGAGCAGTTCTTC
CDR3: CASSPTKNEQFF

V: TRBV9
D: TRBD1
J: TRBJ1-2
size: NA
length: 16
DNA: TGTGCCAGCAGCATAACCGGGACAGGGTTTGGGTATGGCTACACCTTC
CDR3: CASSITGTGFGYGYTF

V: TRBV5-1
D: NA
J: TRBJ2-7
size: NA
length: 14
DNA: TGCGCCAGCAGCCGGGACATCCTTCCCTACGAGCAGTACTTC
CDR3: CASSRDILPYEQYF

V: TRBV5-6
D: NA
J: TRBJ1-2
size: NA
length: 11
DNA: TGTGCCAGCAGCTCGGGGTATGGCTACACCTTC
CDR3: CASSSGYGYTF

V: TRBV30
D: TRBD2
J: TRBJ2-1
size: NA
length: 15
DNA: TGTGCCTGGACCCGCGGGGGGCACTCCTACAATGAGCAGTTCTTC
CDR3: CAWTRGGHSYNEQFF

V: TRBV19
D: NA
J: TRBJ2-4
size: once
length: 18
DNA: TGTGCCAGTAGTATGGGGGCGTCCTATGCACTAGCCAAAAACATTCAGTACTTC
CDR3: CASSMGASYALAKNIQYF

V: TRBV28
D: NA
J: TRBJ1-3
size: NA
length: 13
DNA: TGTGCCAGCGAGGGTAGCTCTGGAAACACCATATATTTT
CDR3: CASEGSSGNTIYF

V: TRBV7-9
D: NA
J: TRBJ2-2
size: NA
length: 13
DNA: TGTGCCACCCCCGGGATCGCCACCGGGGAGCTGTTTTTT
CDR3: CATPGIATGELFF

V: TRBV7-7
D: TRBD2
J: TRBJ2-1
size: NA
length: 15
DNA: TGTGCCAGCAGCTCTTCGACTAGCGGGAGTGGGGAGCAGTTCTTC
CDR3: CASSSSTSGSGEQFF

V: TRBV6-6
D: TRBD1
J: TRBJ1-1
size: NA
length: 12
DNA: TGTGCCAGCAGCATCGGACAGGGCGAAGCTTTCTTT
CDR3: CASSIGQGEAFF

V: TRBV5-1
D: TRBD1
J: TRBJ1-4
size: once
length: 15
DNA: TGCGCCAGCAGCTTTAACAGGGGTAGAGTTGAAAAACTGTTTTTT
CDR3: CASSFNRGRVEKLFF

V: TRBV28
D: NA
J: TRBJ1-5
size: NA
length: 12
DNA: TGTGCCAGCAGCCACAACACGCAGCCCCAGCATTTT
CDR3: CASSHNTQPQHF

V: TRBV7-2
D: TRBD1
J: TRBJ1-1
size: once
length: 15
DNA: TGTGCCAGCAGCTCACAGGGGGCTTGGGCCACTGAAGCTTTCTTT
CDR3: CASSSQGAWATEAFF

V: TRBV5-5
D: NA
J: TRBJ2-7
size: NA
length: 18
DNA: TGTGCCAGCAGCTTGTTGTTTGGGGCTGGGCGAATCTCCTACGAGCAGTACTTC
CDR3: CASSLLFGAGRISYEQYF

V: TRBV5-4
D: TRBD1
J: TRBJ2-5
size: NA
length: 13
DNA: TGTGCCAGCAGCCCAGGGACAGGGGAGACCCAGTACTTC
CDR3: CASSPGTGETQYF